The 19 T cell receptor beta chains below were found in one sample sequenced in a study of synovial regulatory T cells in juvenile arthritis (dated by TCRdb to between 2014 and 2017). Library generation was performed with the immunoSEQ multiplex PCR assay. Not all clones reach the TCRdb copy of this immuneACCESS table, which keeps in-frame sequences only. Checked studies attribute under half of the gap to unresolved V genes and leave the rest unexplained. The sample's own table lists roughly 9,600 clones. The leading ten clones occupy roughly 1.5% of the sample. Beyond this particular receptor, the publication reports: Compared with other blood Treg cells, blood iaTreg cells had lower TCR diversity, a finding consistent with antigen-driven expansion.

Their cognate antigens are unknown. Sequenced material: Treg cells from blood. The cell subset or site label on this specimen signifies: HLA-DR+ inflammation-associated blood Treg cells. The receptor source for this set is a donor younger than 30 with juvenile idiopathic arthritis.

In terms of frequency, this clone is medium-sized. The CDR3 loop is CASSLRSHTEAFF. The chain recombines TRBV5-6 with TRBJ1-1. This CDR3 contains 13 residues. The DNA is unrecorded. The germline V gene has CDR1 SGHDT and CDR2 YYEEEE.

The chain combines TRBV29-1 with TRBJ2-1; TCRdb picks TRBD1, but there is no DNA to check that call. The germline CDR1 and CDR2 sequences are SQVTM and ANQGSEA. The CDR3 runs to 12 residues. There is no recorded DNA. The CDR3: CSVGQGPGEQFF.

The J gene is TRBJ1-5, the V gene TRBV6-5. CDR1 is MNHEY and CDR2 is SVGAGI in the germline V gene. This CDR3 comprises 15 residues. The DNA is not on file. This CDR3 reads CASRQGGLGNQPQHF.

This clone counts as medium-sized (0.01 to 0.1%) by frequency. CDR3 residues: CASSISGLANNEQFF. This chain joins TRBV28 and TRBJ2-1. This CDR3 has 15 residues. No nucleotide data were recorded. Per the germline V gene, CDR1 is MDHEN and CDR2 is SYDVKM.

The chain couples TRBV7-6 to TRBJ1-1; absent DNA, TCRdb's TRBD1 call cannot be checked. This CDR3 comprises 16 residues. No DNA sequence is on record. Germline V CDR1 and CDR2: SGHVS, FNYEAQ. This CDR3 reads CASSLALTGMNTEAFF.

The rearrangement uses TRBV9 and TRBJ2-7; TCRdb picks TRBD2, but there is no DNA to check that call. The CDR3 extends over 14 amino acids. Nucleotide data are not available. The germline V gene has CDR1 SGDLS and CDR2 YYNGEE. CDR3 sequence: CASSDGVSSYEQYF.

This rearrangement joins TRBV4-3 to TRBJ2-3; TCRdb lists TRBD1, though no DNA is available to test this call. Germline V gene data show CDR1 as LGHNA and CDR2 as YSLEER. The CDR3 length is 16 residues. DNA was not recorded. This chain's CDR3 is CASSQDSGQATDTQYF.

The chain uses TRBV29-1 and TRBJ2-1; TCRdb's D call of TRBD2 is untestable without DNA. The CDR3 contains 14 residues. This entry has no DNA. Germline assignment: CDR1 SQVTM and CDR2 ANQGSEA. CDR3 protein: CSVEPSGVYNEQFF.

The chain links TRBV19 to TRBJ1-1; the TCRdb call, TRBD1, lacks DNA for checking. Germline CDR1 reads LNHDA; CDR2 reads SQIVND (reference sequence). The CDR3 covers 13 residues. The record lacks a DNA sequence. CDR3 residues: CASSIRAGTEAFF.

This chain joins TRBV6-5 and TRBJ1-2; the TRBD1 assignment by TCRdb is unverifiable without DNA. The CDR3 has 13 residues. This entry has no DNA. CDR1 and CDR2 from the germline V gene are MNHEY and SVGAGI. CDR3 sequence reads: CASSQRQGYSYTF.

The J gene is TRBJ1-5, the V gene TRBV7-2; absent DNA, TCRdb's TRBD1 call cannot be checked. Germline values: CDR1 SGHTA, CDR2 FQGNSA. The CDR3 is 17 amino acids. The protein alone is recorded here. CDR3 sequence: CASSPGQGSLSNQPQHF.

V usage is TRBV30 and J usage is TRBJ2-5; TCRdb calls TRBD2, which cannot be checked without DNA. CDR1 GTSNPN and CDR2 SVGIG come from the germline V gene (reference sequence). The length of the CDR3 is 15 residues. No DNA has been recorded. Here the CDR3 reads CAWSSRGEMSETQYF.

The V call is TRBV5-6, the J call TRBJ1-3. Germline V gene sequence: CDR1 SGHDT, CDR2 YYEEEE. There are 11 residues in the CDR3. No DNA accompanies this entry. The CDR3: CASSLRNTIYF.

CDR3 sequence reads: CASSQDKASGKDEQFF. V is TRBV4-2 and J is TRBJ2-1; TCRdb's assignment of TRBD2 cannot be checked, as there is no DNA. The CDR3 is 16 residues long. Only the protein sequence is given. CDR1 is LGHNA and CDR2 is YNFKEQ in the germline V gene.

This chain uses TRBV4-1 with TRBJ1-2; TCRdb names TRBD1, which stays unverified in the absence of DNA. The germline V gene has CDR1 MGHRA and CDR2 YSYEKL. CDR3 length equals 15 residues. Only the protein is on record. The CDR3: CASSQETAANYGYTF.

The J gene is TRBJ2-7, the V gene TRBV6-1. There are 15 residues in the CDR3. DNA is not on record. CDR1 MNHNS and CDR2 SASEGT come from the germline V gene. CDR3 protein: CASSEGLGRNYEQYF.

The chain is built from TRBV28 and TRBJ2-3; with no DNA, the TCRdb D assignment of TRBD2 cannot be verified. The germline V gene has CDR1 MDHEN and CDR2 SYDVKM. The CDR3 covers 19 residues. The nucleotide record is missing. The CDR3 sequence: CASSSDLLAGEFDTDTQYF.

This sequence joins TRBV2 and TRBJ2-7; TCRdb proposes TRBD1, but this gene call is untestable without DNA. Germline loops: CDR1 SNHLY, CDR2 FYNNEI. This CDR3 has 13 residues. No DNA sequence is on record. The CDR3 loop reads CASTARTVSEQYF.

By frequency, this clone is medium-sized (0.01 to 0.1%). The gene calls are TRBV10-2 and TRBJ2-3; TCRdb reports TRBD2, a call that lacks DNA to check it against. The CDR3 is 17 amino acids. DNA is not recorded here. Germline CDR1 WSHSY, CDR2 SAAADI. CDR3 sequence: CASSELAGGHGTDTQYF.